The 8 T cell receptor beta chains reported below all come from one sample, sequenced in a study of cytomegalovirus exposure and HLA in healthy donors. Both 60 Vbeta primers and 13 Jbeta primers went into the PCR. Method: immunoSEQ multiplex PCR; TCRdb's copy keeps in-frame clones and lacks some. Counted here are 150,000 to 200,000 clones, about 81% occurring once; the ten biggest clones make up about 2.2%. The sequenced sample consisted of PBMCs. The origin of the receptors is a woman aged 25 to 39 in good health and CMV-seronegative.

The gene calls are TRBV28 and TRBJ1-1, with a possible D match to TRBD1 (5 bases). With 8 bases removed from V and 1 base from J, the gap between germline ends came to 20 bases. This CDR3 is 16 amino acids long. CDR1 is MDHEN and CDR2 is SYDVKM in the germline V gene. CDR3 sequence (DNA): TGTGCCAGCGGACGAACAGGCAGGGCCCAGAACACTGAAGCTTTCTTT. This encodes CASGRTGRAQNTEAFF.

J is TRBJ2-7 and V is TRBV11-2, with 9 bases that match TRBD2. V trimming: 3 bases; J trimming: 2 bases; junction bases outside the gene matches: 8. The CDR3 runs 16 residues. In germline, CDR1 is SGHAT, CDR2 FQNNGV. In DNA, the CDR3 is TGTGCCAGCAGCTTCACCACAGCGGGAGGAGCCTACGAGCAGTACTTC. As protein: CASSFTTAGGAYEQYF.

J is TRBJ2-3 and V is TRBV7-9; 11 bases line up with TRBD2. This CDR3 has 18 amino acids. Germline loops: CDR1 SEHNR, CDR2 FQNEAQ (reference sequence). V was pared by 5 bases and J by 5 bases, with 15 bases of the junction left unmatched. CDR3 protein: CASSTRLAGKLPGDTQYF. CDR3 DNA: TGTGCCAGCAGCACGCGACTAGCGGGGAAGCTACCGGGAGATACGCAGTATTTT.

The chain carries TRBV29-1 and TRBJ2-4; no clear D gene. This CDR3 is built from 14 residues. Trimming stripped 6 bases from V and 0 bases from J, with 12 bases between. Germline V gives CDR1 SQVTM, CDR2 ANQGSEA. The CDR3 spells CSVVGRLAKNIQYF. CDR3 DNA: TGCAGCGTGGTGGGCAGATTAGCCAAAAACATTCAGTACTTC.

This clone was recorded a few times. This chain connects TRBV27 to TRBJ2-7; 10 bases map to TRBD1. This CDR3 has 14 residues. The trim removed 4 bases at V and 7 bases at J, leaving 7 bases unmatched. The V gene's germline CDR1 is MNHEY and CDR2 SMNVEV (reference sequence). CDR3 bases: TGTGCCAGCAGTTGGGACAGGGGACCAAAGGAGCAGTACTTC. Amino acid sequence: CASSWDRGPKEQYF.

This chain joins TRBV9 and TRBJ2-1; D call uncertain. The CDR3 is 13 residues long. CDR1 is SGDLS, CDR2 YYNGEE, per germline. V lost 0 bases, J lost 4 bases, and 5 bases lay in between. CDR3 sequence: CASSVDRYNEQFF. The DNA for the CDR3 is TGTGCCAGCAGCGTAGACAGATACAATGAGCAGTTCTTC.

The chain combines TRBV19 with TRBJ1-1; D might be TRBD1 (6 bases). Trimming shortened V by 5 bases and J by 2 bases, and 12 bases separated the two germline ends. CDR1 is LNHDA, CDR2 SQIVND, per germline (reference sequence). CDR3 length: 14 amino acids. The CDR3 nucleotides are TGTGCCAGTAGTCCATGGACAGACAACACTGAAGCTTTCTTT. It yields the protein CASSPWTDNTEAFF.

The chain carries TRBV7-8 and TRBJ2-2; TRBD2 is a possible D gene (5 bases). The CDR3 has 15 amino acids. Trimming shortened V by 5 bases and J by 1 base, and 11 bases separated the two germline ends. The germline V gene encodes CDR1 SGHVS and CDR2 FQNEAQ. CDR3 DNA sequence: TGTGCCAGCAGCCCTCGACGGGGGAACACCGGGGAGCTGTTTTTT. Its translation is CASSPRRGNTGELFF.